Here is one T cell receptor beta chain with its context. V was clipped by 7 bases and J by 4 bases; unmatched bases: 9. This CDR3 region has 14 residues. CDR1 and CDR2 (germline): SQVTM, ANQGSEA. This specimen belongs to a study of shared clonotypes between healthy human individuals. Sequencing was performed with immunoSEQ multiplex PCR; in TCRdb, only in-frame clones are kept and a portion is missing. The sample contains 950,000 to 1,300,000 clones, more than 65% of which appear only once. The specimen sequenced was memory CD4+ T cells sorted from blood. As for subset: CD45RA-negative fraction. The rearrangement links TRBV29-1 to TRBJ1-4; 7 bases are shared with TRBD1. The TCR originated in a man between 18 and 35 years old in good health. The CDR3 DNA sequence: TGCAGCGCCAGCCGACAGGGAAATAATGAAAAACTGTTTTTT. The encoded protein is CSASRQGNNEKLFF.